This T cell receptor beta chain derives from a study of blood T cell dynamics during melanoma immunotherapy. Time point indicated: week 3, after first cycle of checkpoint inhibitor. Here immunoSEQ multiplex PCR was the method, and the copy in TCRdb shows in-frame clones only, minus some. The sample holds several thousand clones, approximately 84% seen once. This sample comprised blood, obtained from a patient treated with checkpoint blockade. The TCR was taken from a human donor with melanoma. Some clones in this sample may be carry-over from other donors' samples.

The CDR3: CASSLSSYEQYF. In DNA, the CDR3 is TGTGCCAGCAGCTTGAGCTCCTACGAGCAGTACTTC. This rearrangement joins TRBV5-4 to TRBJ2-7, with D unclear. Trimming took 1 base from V and 0 from J, leaving 2 bases between them. CDR3 length: 12 amino acids. The germline V gene encodes CDR1 SGHNT and CDR2 YYREEE (reference sequence).